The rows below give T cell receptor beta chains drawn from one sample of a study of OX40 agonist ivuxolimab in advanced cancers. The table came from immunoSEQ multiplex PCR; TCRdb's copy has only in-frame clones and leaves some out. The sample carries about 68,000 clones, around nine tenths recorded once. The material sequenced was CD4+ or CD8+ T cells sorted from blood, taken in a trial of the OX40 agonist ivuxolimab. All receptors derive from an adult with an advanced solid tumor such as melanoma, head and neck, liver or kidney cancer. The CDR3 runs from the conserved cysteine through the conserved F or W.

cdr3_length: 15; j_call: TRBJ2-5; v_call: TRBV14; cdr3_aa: CASSPTGTYQETQYF
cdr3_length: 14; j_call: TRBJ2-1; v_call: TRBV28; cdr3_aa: CASRPGGVLNEQFF
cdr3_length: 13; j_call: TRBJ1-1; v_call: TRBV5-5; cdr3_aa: CASSSTGHAEAFF
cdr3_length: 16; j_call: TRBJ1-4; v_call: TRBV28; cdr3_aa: CASSFRWTGAKEKLFF
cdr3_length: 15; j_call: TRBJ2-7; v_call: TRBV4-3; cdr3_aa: CASSQVQGPLYEQYF
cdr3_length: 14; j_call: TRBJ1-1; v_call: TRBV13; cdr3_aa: CASSTGTGDPEAFF
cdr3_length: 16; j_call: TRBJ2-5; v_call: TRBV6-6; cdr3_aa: CASSYSTVGIGETQYF
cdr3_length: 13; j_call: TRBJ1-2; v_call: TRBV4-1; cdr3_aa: CASSQVNGEGYTF
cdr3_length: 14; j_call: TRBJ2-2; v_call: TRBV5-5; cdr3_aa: CASSPGGSIGELFF
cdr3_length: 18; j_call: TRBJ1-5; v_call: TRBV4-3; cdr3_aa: CASSPSLLETGIEQPQHF
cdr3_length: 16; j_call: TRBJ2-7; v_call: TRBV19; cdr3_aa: CASSSEFLAGTYEQYF
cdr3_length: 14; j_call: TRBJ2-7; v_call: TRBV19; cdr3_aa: CASSIFGQSYEQYF
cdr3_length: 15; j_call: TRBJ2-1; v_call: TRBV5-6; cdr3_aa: CASSSHSGPYNEQFF
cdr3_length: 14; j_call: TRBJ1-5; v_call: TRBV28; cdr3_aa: CASTDPRGVQPQHF
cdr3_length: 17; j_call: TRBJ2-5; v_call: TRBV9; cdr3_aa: CASSVNGLAGMGETQYF
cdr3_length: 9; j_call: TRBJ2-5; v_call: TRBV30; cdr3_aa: CAWGEAQYF
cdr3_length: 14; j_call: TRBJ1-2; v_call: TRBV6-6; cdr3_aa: CASSYGVLNYGYTF
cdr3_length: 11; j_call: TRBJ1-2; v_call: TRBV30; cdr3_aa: CAWSVHYGYTF
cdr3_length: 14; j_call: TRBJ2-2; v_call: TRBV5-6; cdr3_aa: CASTPTANTGELFF
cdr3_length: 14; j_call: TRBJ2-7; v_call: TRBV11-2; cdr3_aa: CASSFDRGSYEQYF
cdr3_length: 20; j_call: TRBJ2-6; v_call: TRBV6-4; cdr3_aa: CASSDDLGTGRFAGANVLTF
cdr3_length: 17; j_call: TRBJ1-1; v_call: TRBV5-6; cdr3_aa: CASSEEGMLLENTEAFF
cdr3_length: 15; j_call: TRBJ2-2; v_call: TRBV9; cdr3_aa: CASSVAGGYTGELFF
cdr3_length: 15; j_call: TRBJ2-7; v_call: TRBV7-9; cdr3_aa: CASSLSPGTVDEQYF
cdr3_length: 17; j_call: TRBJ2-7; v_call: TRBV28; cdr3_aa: CASSLLAGGPWTYEQYF
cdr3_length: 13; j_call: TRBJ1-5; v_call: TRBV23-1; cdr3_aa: CASSRPDRGAQHF
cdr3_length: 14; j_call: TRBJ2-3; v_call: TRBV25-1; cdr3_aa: CASRMWGGPDTQYF
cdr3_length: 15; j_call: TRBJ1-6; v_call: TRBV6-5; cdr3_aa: CASSYSSGGNSPLHF
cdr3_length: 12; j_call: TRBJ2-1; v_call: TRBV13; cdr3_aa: CASSGDQVEQFF
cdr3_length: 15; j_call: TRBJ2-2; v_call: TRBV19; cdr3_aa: CASSMWTGATGELFF
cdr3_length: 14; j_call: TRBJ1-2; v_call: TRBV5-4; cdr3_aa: CATQPQSALYGYTF
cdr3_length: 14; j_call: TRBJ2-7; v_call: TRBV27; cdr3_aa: CASSFDSISYEQYF
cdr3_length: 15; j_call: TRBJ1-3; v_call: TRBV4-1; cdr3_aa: CASSQGPLSGNTIYF
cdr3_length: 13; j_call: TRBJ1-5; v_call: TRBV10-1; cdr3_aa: CARKDRGGQPQHF
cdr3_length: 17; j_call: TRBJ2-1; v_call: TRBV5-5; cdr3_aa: CASNSLGEGLVDNEQFF
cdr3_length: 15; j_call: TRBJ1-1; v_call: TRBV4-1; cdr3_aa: CASSQVVGVSTEAFF
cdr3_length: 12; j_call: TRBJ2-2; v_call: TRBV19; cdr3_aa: CASSLGLQELFF
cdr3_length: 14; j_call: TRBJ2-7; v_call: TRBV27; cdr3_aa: CASSLSSRGGEQYF
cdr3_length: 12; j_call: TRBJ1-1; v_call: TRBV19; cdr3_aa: CASSMGGTEAFF
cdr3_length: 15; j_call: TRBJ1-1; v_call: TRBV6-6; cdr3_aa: CASSYGAVTRAEAFF
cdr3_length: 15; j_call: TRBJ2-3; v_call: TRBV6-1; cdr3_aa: CASSAQPDSWDTQYF
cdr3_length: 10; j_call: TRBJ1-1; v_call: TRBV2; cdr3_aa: CASRGPEAFF
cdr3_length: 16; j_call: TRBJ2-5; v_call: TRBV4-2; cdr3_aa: CASSQEGAGIEETQYF
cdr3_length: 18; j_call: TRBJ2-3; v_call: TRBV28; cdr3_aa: CASSTNPGLAGGADTQYF
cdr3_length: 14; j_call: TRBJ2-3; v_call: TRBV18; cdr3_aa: CASLPITSTDTQYF
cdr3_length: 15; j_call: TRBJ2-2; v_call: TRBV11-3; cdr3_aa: CASSLPTGDTGELFF
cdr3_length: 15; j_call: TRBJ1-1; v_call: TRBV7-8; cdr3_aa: CASSPPQAGNTEAFF
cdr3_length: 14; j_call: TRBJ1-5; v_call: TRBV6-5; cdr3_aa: CATRQGMANQPQHF
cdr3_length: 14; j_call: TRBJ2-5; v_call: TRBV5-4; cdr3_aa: CASSLELAPETQYF
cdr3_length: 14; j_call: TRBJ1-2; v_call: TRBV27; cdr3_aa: CASSLTGEINGYTF
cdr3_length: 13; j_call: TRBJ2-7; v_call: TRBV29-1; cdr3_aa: CSVGQGNTYEQYF
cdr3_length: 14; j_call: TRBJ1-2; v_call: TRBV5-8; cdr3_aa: CASSSPGTEYGYTF